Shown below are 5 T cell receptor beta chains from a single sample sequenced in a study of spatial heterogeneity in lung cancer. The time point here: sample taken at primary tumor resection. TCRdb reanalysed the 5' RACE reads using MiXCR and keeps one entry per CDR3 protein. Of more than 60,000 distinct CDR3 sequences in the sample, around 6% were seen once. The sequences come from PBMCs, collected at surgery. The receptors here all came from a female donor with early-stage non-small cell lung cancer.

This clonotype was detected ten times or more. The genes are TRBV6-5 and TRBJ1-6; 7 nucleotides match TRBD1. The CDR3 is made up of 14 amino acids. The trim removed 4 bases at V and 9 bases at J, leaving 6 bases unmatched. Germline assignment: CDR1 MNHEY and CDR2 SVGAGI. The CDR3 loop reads CASSSTQGVSPLHF. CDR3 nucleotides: TGTGCCAGCAGTTCCACCCAGGGGGTTTCACCCCTCCACTTT.

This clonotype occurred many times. The CDR3 sequence is CASTRGGVTGELFF. The DNA for the CDR3 is TGTGCCAGCACCCGAGGGGGAGTAACCGGGGAGCTGTTTTTT. The rearrangement joins TRBV11-1 to TRBJ2-2; TRBD1 might be the D (6 bases). The CDR3 totals 14 residues. Germline-derived CDR1 and CDR2 are SGHAT and FQDESV (reference sequence). V dropped 7 bases and J dropped 5 bases, with 14 bases sitting between them. Using reference TRBV11-1 and TRBJ2-2 for the parts outside the CDR3, the full variable domain is EAEVAQSPRYKITEKSQAVAFWCDPISGHATLYWYRQILGQGPELLVQFQDESVVDDSQLPKDRFSAERLKGVDSTLKIQPAELGDSAMYLCASTRGGVTGELFFGEGSRLTVL.

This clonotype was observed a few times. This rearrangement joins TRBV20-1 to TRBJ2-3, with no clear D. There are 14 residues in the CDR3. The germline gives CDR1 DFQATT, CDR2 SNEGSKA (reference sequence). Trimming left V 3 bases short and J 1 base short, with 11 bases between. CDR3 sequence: CSASSSDGTDTQYF. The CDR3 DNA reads TGCAGTGCTAGCAGTTCTGACGGCACAGATACGCAGTATTTT.

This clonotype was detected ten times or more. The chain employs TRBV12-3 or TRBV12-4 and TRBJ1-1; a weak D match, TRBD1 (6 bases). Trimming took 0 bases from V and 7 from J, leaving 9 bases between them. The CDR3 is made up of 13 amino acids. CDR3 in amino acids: CASSLAQDSEAFF. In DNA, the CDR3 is TGTGCCAGCAGTTTAGCCCAGGACAGTGAAGCTTTCTTT.

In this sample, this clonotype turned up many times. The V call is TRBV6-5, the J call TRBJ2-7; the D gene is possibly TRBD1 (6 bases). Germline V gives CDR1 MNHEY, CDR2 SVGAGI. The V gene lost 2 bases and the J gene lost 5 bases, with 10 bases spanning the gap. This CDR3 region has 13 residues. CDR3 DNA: TGTGCCAGCAGTTACCCAGGGGTCGACGAGCAGTACTTC. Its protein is CASSYPGVDEQYF.